This entry features one T cell receptor beta chain sequence. Its target is not known. Libraries were prepared by immunoSEQ multiplex PCR; TCRdb keeps only in-frame clonotypes and omits some of them. The table shows roughly 80,000 clones, with roughly nine tenths occurring only once. The V end lost 4 bases, the J end lost 1 base, and 11 bases lay between the germline ends. This CDR3 has 14 residues. Germline CDR1 SGHDT, CDR2 YYEEEE. The record originates from a study of resident and recirculating memory T cells in vitiligo. Whole-study context: Whole samples, not sorted cells, were homogenized and used for genomic DNA extraction. General study findings and limits: Vitiligo lesions lacked a unique dominant clone, and clonality varied.

This receptor was obtained from a male donor with vitiligo. The sequenced sample consisted of blood. V usage is TRBV5-6 and J usage is TRBJ1-1; weak D call: TRBD1 (5 bases). The CDR3 here is CASSKRTGNTEAFF. The CDR3 DNA is TGTGCCAGCAGCAAGCGAACAGGGAACACTGAAGCTTTCTTT.